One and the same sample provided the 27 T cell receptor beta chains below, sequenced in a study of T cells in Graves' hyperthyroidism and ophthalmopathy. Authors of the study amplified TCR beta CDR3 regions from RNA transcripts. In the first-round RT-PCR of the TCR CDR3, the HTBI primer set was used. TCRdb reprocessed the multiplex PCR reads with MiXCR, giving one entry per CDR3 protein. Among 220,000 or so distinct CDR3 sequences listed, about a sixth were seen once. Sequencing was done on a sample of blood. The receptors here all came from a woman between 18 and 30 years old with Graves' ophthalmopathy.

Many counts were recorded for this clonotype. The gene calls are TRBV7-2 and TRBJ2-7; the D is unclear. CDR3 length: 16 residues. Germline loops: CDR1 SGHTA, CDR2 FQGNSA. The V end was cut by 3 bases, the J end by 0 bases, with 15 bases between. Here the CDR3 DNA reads TGTGCCAGCAGCTTTCATGTGTCAGGCAGCTCCTACGAGCAGTACTTC. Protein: CASSFHVSGSSYEQYF.

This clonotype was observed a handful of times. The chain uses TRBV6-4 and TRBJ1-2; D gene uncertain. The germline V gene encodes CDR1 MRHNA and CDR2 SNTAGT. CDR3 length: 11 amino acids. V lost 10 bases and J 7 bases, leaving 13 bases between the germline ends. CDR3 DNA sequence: TGTGCCAAGTCGTTGGATCCTGGCTACACCTTC. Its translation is CAKSLDPGYTF.

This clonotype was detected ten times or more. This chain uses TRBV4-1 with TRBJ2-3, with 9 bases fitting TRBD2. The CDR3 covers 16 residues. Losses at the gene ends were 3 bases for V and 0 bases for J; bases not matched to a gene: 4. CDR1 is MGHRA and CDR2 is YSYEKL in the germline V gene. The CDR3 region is CASSHPSGASTDTQYF. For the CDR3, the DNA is TGCGCCAGCAGCCACCCTAGCGGGGCTAGCACAGATACGCAGTATTTT.

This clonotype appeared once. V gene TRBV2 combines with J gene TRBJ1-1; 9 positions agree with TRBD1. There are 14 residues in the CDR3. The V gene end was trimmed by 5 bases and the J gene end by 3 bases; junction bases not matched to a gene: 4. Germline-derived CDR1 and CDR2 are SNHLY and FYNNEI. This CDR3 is CASSIGTGYTEAFF. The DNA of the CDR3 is TGTGCCAGCAGTATAGGGACAGGGTACACTGAAGCTTTCTTT.

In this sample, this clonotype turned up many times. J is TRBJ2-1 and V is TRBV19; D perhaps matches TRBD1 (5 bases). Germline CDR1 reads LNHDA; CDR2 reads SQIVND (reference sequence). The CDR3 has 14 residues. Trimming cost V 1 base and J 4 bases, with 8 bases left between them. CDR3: CASSIGQRYNEQFF. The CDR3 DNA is TGTGCCAGTAGTATAGGACAGAGATACAATGAGCAGTTCTTC.

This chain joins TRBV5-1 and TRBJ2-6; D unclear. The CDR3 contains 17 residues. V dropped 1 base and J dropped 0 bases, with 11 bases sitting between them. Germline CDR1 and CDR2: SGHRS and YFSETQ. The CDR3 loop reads CASSLNMRSSGANVLTF. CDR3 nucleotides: TGCGCCAGCAGCTTGAATATGCGGTCCTCTGGGGCCAACGTCCTGACTTTC.

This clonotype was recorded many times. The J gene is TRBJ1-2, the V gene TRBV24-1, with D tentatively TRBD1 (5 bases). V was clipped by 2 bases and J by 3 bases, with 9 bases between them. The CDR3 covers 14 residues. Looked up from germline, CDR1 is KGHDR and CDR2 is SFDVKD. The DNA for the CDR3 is TGTGCCACCAGTGATTCGGACACGGACTATGGCTACACCTTC. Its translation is CATSDSDTDYGYTF.

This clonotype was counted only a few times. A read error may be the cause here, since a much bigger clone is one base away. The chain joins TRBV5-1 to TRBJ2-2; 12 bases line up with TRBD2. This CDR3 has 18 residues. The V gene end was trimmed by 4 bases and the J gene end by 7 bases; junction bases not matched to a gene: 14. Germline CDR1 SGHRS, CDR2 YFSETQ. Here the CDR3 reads CASSARLAGECSGGELFF. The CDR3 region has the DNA TGCGCCAGCAGCGCGAGACTAGCGGGAGAATGTTCGGGCGGGGAGCTGTTTTTT. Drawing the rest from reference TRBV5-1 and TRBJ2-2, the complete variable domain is KAGVTQTPRYLIKTRGQQVTLSCSPISGHRSVSWYQQTPGQGLQFLFEYFSETQRNKGNFPGRFSGRQFSNSRSEMNVSTLELGDSALYLCASSARLAGECSGGELFFGEGSRLTVL.

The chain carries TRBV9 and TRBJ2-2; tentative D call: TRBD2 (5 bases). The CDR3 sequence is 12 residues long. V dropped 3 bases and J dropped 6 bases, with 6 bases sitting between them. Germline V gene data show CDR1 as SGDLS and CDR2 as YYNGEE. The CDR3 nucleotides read TGTGCCAGCAGCGCCGGGGCCGGGGAGCTGTTTTTT. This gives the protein CASSAGAGELFF.

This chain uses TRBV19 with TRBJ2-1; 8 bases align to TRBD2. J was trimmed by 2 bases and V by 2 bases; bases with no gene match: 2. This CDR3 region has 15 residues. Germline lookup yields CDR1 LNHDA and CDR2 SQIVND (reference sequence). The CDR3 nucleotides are TGTGCCAGTAGTATATTCGGGGGGGCCTACAATGAGCAGTTCTTC. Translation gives CASSIFGGAYNEQFF.

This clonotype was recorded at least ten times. The DNA for the CDR3 is TGTGCCACCAGTCCCAGGGGGAACACTGAAGCTTTCTTT. This translates into CATSPRGNTEAFF. The gene calls are TRBV24-1 and TRBJ1-1; a weak D match, TRBD1 (6 bases). In germline, CDR1 is KGHDR, CDR2 SFDVKD. This CDR3 comprises 13 residues. Trimming removed 6 bases from V and 1 base from J, with 8 bases in between.

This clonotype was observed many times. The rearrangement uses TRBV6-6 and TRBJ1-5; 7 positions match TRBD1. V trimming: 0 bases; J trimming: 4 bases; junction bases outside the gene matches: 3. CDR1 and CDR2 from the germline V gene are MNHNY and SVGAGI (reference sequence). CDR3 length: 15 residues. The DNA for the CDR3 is TGTGCCAGCAGTTACTCTCGGGACAGTAATCAGCCCCAGCATTTT. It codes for CASSYSRDSNQPQHF.

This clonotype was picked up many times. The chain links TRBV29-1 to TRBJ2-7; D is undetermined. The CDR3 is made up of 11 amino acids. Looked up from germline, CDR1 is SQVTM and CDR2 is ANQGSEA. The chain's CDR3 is CSTLIGYEQYF. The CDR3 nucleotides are TGCAGTACGTTGATAGGCTACGAGCAGTACTTC.

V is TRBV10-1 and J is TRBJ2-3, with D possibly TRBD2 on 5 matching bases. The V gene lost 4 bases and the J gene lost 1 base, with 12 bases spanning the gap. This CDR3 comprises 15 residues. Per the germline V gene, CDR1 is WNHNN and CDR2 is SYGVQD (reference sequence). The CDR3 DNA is TGCGCCAGCAGTGCGACGGGAATACGCACAGATACGCAGTATTTT. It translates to CASSATGIRTDTQYF.

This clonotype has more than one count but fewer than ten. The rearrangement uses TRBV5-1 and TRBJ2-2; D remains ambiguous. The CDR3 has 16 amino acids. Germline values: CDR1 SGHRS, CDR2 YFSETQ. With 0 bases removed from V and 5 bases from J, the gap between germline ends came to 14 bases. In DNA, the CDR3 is TGCGCCAGCAGCTTGGATGTTCGTCACGAGACCGGGGAGCTGTTTTTT. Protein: CASSLDVRHETGELFF. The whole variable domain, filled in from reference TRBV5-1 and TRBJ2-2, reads KAGVTQTPRYLIKTRGQQVTLSCSPISGHRSVSWYQQTPGQGLQFLFEYFSETQRNKGNFPGRFSGRQFSNSRSEMNVSTLELGDSALYLCASSLDVRHETGELFFGEGSRLTVL.

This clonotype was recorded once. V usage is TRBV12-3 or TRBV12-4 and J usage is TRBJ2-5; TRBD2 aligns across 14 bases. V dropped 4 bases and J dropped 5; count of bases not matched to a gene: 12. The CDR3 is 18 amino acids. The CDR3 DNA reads TGTGCCAGCAGTTCGTGGACTAGCGGGAGGAGGGGTGACGAGACCCAGTACTTC. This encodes CASSSWTSGRRGDETQYF.

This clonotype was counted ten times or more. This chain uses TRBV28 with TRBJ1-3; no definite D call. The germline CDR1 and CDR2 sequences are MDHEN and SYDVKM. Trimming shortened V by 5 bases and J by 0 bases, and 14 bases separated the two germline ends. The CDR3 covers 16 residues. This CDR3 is CASSLLGESSGNTIYF. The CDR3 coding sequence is TGTGCCAGCAGTCTGCTTGGGGAGAGCTCTGGAAACACCATATATTTT. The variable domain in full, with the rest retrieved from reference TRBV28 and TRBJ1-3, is DVKVTQSSRYLVKRTGEKVFLECVQDMDHENMFWYRQDPGLGLRLIYFSYDVKMKEKGDIPEGYSVSREKKERFSLILESASTNQTSMYLCASSLLGESSGNTIYFGEGSWLTVV.

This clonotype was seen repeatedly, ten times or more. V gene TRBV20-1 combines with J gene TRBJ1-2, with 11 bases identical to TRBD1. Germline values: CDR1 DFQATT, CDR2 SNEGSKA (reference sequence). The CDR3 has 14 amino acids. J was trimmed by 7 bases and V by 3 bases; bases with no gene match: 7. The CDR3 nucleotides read TGCAGTGCTAGTTTCGGACAGGGGGCGCTTGGCTACACCTTC. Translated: CSASFGQGALGYTF.

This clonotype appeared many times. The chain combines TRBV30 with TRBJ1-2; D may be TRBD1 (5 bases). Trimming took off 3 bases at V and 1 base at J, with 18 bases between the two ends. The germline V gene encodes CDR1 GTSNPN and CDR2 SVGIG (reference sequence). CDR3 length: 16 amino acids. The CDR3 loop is CAWSGPGRQFNYGYTF. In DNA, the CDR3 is TGTGCCTGGAGCGGCCCGGGACGGCAGTTTAACTATGGCTACACCTTC.

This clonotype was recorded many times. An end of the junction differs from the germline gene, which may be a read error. The CDR3: CASSGAGGTEAFF. CDR3 sequence (DNA): TGCGCCAGCAGCGGAGCGGGGGGCACTGAAGCTTTCTTT. The chain has TRBV6-2 or TRBV6-3 and TRBJ1-1; possible D gene TRBD1, 5 bases. Germline-derived CDR1 and CDR2 are MNHEY and SVGEGT. The CDR3 extends over 13 amino acids.

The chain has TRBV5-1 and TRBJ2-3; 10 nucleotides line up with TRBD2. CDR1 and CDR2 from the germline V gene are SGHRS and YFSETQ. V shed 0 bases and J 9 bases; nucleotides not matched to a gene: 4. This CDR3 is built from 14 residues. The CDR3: CASSLASGRATQYF. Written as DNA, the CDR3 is TGCGCCAGCAGCTTGGCTAGCGGGAGAGCCACGCAGTATTTT.

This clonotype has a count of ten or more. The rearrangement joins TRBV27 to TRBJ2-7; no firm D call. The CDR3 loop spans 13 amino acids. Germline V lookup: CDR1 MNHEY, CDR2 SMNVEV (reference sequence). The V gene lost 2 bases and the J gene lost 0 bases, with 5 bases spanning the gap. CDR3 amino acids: CASSLTSSYEQYF. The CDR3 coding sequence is TGTGCCAGCAGTTTAACCAGCTCCTACGAGCAGTACTTC.

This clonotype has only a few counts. CDR3 bases: TGTGCCAGCTCACCAGACACGAATTCACCCCTCCACTTT. This encodes CASSPDTNSPLHF. The chain couples TRBV18 to TRBJ1-6; D is undetermined. Per the germline V gene, CDR1 is KGHSH and CDR2 is LQKENI. This CDR3 contains 13 residues. Trimming removed 2 bases at V and 7 bases at J, with 6 bases between.

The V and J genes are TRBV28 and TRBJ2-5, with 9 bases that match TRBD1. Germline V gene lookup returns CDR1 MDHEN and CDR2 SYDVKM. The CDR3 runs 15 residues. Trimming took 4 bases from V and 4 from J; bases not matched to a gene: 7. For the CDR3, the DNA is TGTGCCAGCAGTTCTCTCGGGACAGGGAGAGAGACCCAGTACTTC. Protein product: CASSSLGTGRETQYF.

In DNA form, the CDR3 reads TGCAGTGCCCTTACTAGCGGGGGAACTACCCAGTACTTC. Encoded protein: CSALTSGGTTQYF. This chain links TRBV20-1 with TRBJ2-5; 11 positions match TRBD2. This CDR3 region has 13 residues. The J segment lost 8 bases and the V segment lost 6 bases, leaving 8 bases of the junction unmatched. Germline V CDR1 and CDR2: DFQATT, SNEGSKA (reference sequence).

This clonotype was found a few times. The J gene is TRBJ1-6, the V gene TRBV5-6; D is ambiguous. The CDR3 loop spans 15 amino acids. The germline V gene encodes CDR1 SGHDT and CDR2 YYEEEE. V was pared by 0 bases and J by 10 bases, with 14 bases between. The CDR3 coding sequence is TGTGCCAGCAGCTTGGCCGAGTTAGGGAACTCACCCCTCCACTTT. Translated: CASSLAELGNSPLHF.

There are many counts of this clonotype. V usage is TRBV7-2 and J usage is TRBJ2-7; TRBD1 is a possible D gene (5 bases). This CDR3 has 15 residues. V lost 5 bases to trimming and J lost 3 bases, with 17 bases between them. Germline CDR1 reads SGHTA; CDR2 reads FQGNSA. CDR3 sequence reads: CASSRIGAANYEQYF. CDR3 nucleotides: TGTGCCAGCAGCCGCATAGGGGCCGCGAACTACGAGCAGTACTTC.